Following are 8 T cell receptor beta chains from one sample sequenced in a study of CD8 T cells in Susac syndrome. RNA was extracted with the RNeasy kit, and a quantity of roughly 0.5 to 1 ug was reverse transcribed using random hexamers. TCRdb processed the immunoSEQ multiplex PCR reads anew with MiXCR; each CDR3 protein has one entry. The sample includes more than 200,000 distinct CDR3 sequences, roughly 90% of them seen just once. The sequencing sample was made of CD8+ T cells from PBMCs. All receptors come from a human donor with multiple sclerosis.

The chain uses TRBV2 and TRBJ2-3; a possible D gene is TRBD2 (6 bases). Trimming took 9 bases from V and 3 from J, leaving 16 bases between them. The germline V gene encodes CDR1 SNHLY and CDR2 FYNNEI. This CDR3 spans 14 amino acids. CDR3 coding DNA: TGTGCCAGAAATGTAGCGGTCGGGACAGATACGCAGTATTTT. Translated: CARNVAVGTDTQYF.

The chain links TRBV12-3 or TRBV12-4 to TRBJ2-5; no definite D call. Trimming took 5 bases from V and 7 from J, leaving 5 bases between them. The CDR3 covers 10 residues. The CDR3 protein is CASSPVTQYF. The CDR3 nucleotides read TGTGCCAGCAGTCCTGTGACCCAGTACTTC.

The V call is TRBV7-2, the J call TRBJ2-1; the D is unclear. Per the germline V gene, CDR1 is SGHTA and CDR2 is FQGNSA. V was clipped by 4 bases and J by 6 bases, with 16 bases between them. The CDR3 covers 15 residues. For the CDR3, the DNA is TGTGCCAGCAGCTCACTACCAGGTGGAAGCAATGAGCAGTTCTTC. It is translated as CASSSLPGGSNEQFF. Drawing the rest from reference TRBV7-2 and TRBJ2-1, the complete variable domain is GAGVSQSPSNKVTEKGKDVELRCDPISGHTALYWYRQSLGQGLEFLIYFQGNSAPDKSGLPSDRFSAERTGGSVSTLTIQRTQQEDSAVYLCASSSLPGGSNEQFFGPGTRLTVL.

The rearrangement links TRBV7-9 to TRBJ1-1, with a weak D call TRBD1 (5 bases). There are 16 residues in the CDR3. Trimming removed 5 bases from V and 5 bases from J, with 21 bases in between. The V gene's germline CDR1 is SEHNR and CDR2 FQNEAQ (reference sequence). For the CDR3, the DNA is TGTGCCAGCAGCCCCATAGGAAGGCAGGGAGAGACTGAAGCTTTCTTT. Residues: CASSPIGRQGETEAFF.

J is TRBJ2-7 and V is TRBV4-2, with D perhaps TRBD2 (5 bases). The germline V and J ends were trimmed by 1 base and 2 bases, with 12 bases remaining between them. The CDR3 has 15 amino acids. The germline V gene encodes CDR1 LGHNA and CDR2 YNFKEQ. The DNA for the CDR3 is TGTGCCAGCAGCCAAGGGAGCGGCCGGGCCTACGAGCAGTACTTC. Amino acid sequence: CASSQGSGRAYEQYF.

V and J are TRBV7-9 and TRBJ2-7; tentatively, D is TRBD1 (5 bases). Germline CDR1 SEHNR, CDR2 FQNEAQ (reference sequence). This CDR3 comprises 15 residues. V gave up 3 bases and J gave up 0 bases, with 12 bases separating them. CDR3 region: CASSFLGERSYEQYF. The CDR3 DNA sequence: TGTGCCAGCAGCTTCTTAGGGGAACGCTCCTACGAGCAGTACTTC.

This chain links TRBV5-1 with TRBJ1-1; D gene unclear. V was pared by 5 bases and J by 11 bases, with 19 bases between. There are 13 residues in the CDR3. CDR1 and CDR2 from the germline V gene are SGHRS and YFSETQ. CDR3 sequence (DNA): TGCGCCAGCAGTTTACTTGAGTTGGAAGGCGCTTTCTTT. Translated: CASSLLELEGAFF.

V gene TRBV3-1 combines with J gene TRBJ2-1; TRBD1 aligns across 7 bases. V was pared by 5 bases and J by 7 bases, with 11 bases of the junction left unmatched. The germline V gene encodes CDR1 LGHDT and CDR2 YNNKEL (reference sequence). CDR3 size: 15 residues. The CDR3: CASSIIDRVGNEQFF. CDR3 coding DNA: TGTGCCAGCAGCATAATCGACAGGGTTGGGAATGAGCAGTTCTTC.